These 9 T cell receptor beta chains originate from one sample sequenced in a study of blood T cells in healthy people across ages. Sample-barcoded 5' priming and a J-beta primer mix drove a second PCR of roughly 6 to 12 cycles. TCRdb redid the calling of the 5' RACE reads with MiXCR, one entry per CDR3 protein. The sample comprises about 640,000 distinct CDR3 sequences, 35% to 50% of which are singletons, and about 32% rests with the top ten. Sequencing was performed on blood. These receptors were obtained from a man older than 75 in good health.

The genes are TRBV20-1 and TRBJ1-2; D gene ambiguous. Germline V CDR1 and CDR2: DFQATT, SNEGSKA (reference sequence). The length of the CDR3 is 11 residues. Trimming removed 7 bases from V and 0 bases from J, with 6 bases in between. CDR3 sequence: CSDSANYGYTF. In DNA, the CDR3 is TGCAGTGATAGTGCTAACTATGGCTACACCTTC.

This sequence joins TRBV2 and TRBJ2-1; TRBD2 matches 7 bases. V lost 8 bases, J lost 0 bases, and 13 bases stayed unmatched. In germline, CDR1 is SNHLY, CDR2 FYNNEI. The CDR3 loop spans 17 amino acids. The CDR3: CASLGLDHIVSYNEQFF. The DNA of the CDR3 is TGTGCCAGCCTAGGACTAGACCATATTGTCTCCTACAATGAGCAGTTCTTC.

There are a few counts of this clonotype. The chain couples TRBV29-1 to TRBJ2-1, with 11 positions matching TRBD1. J gave up 4 bases and V 5 bases, and 4 bases lay outside the gene matches. Germline V gives CDR1 SQVTM, CDR2 ANQGSEA. This CDR3 comprises 14 residues. The CDR3 here is CSVQDRGRYNEQFF. In DNA form, the CDR3 reads TGCAGCGTTCAGGACAGGGGGCGATACAATGAGCAGTTCTTC.

J is TRBJ2-2 and V is TRBV12-3 or TRBV12-4; no clear D. This CDR3 is built from 15 residues. The V and J ends lost 6 bases and 0 bases respectively, with 11 bases between them. In DNA, the CDR3 is TGTGCCAGCAGACCTAGATCCGCGAACACCGGGGAGCTGTTTTTT. Protein: CASRPRSANTGELFF.

The rearrangement uses TRBV3-1 and TRBJ2-3, with TRBD2 matching 8 bases. The CDR3 totals 16 residues. Trimming took 3 bases from V and 6 from J; bases not matched to a gene: 11. CDR1 and CDR2 (germline): LGHDT, YNNKEL (reference sequence). CDR3 nucleotides: TGTGCCAGCAGCCAGGCGGGGGGCGTGGCGTATGATACGCAGTATTTT. Protein sequence: CASSQAGGVAYDTQYF.

This clonotype was seen a handful of times. This chain links TRBV3-1 with TRBJ2-1; TRBD2 matches at 9 bases. The V gene end was trimmed by 6 bases and the J gene end by 0 bases; junction bases not matched to a gene: 6. Germline V CDR1 and CDR2: LGHDT, YNNKEL (reference sequence). This CDR3 is 16 amino acids long. CDR3 protein: CASSSFSGSSYNEQFF. CDR3 DNA sequence: TGTGCCAGCAGTTCTTTTAGCGGGAGCTCCTACAATGAGCAGTTCTTC.

The CDR3 region is CASSLNGGGQPQHF. The CDR3 DNA follows: TGCGCCAGCTCACTCAACGGGGGCGGACAGCCCCAGCATTTT. The chain combines TRBV5-1 with TRBJ1-5; D is perhaps TRBD1 (6 bases). CDR3 length: 14 amino acids. The ends were cut back, 7 bases at V and 7 bases at J, with 18 bases in the middle. Germline CDR1 SGHRS, CDR2 YFSETQ.

This chain links TRBV9 with TRBJ2-3, with D uncertain. This CDR3 is 13 amino acids long. Per germline, CDR1 SGDLS and CDR2 YYNGEE. V lost 3 bases, J lost 6 bases, and 11 bases lay in between. DNA for the CDR3: TGTGCCAGCAGCGCCTCCCCTGAGGATACGCAGTATTTT. Protein product: CASSASPEDTQYF.

J is TRBJ1-4 and V is TRBV7-8; 7 positions agree with TRBD1. CDR1 is SGHVS and CDR2 is FQNEAQ in the germline V gene. The CDR3 spans 15 residues. The junction had 11 bases not matched to a gene; V was cut back by 5 bases and J by 8 bases. CDR3 sequence: CASSHQGGVGEKLFF. For the CDR3, the DNA is TGTGCCAGCAGCCACCAGGGGGGAGTCGGGGAAAAACTGTTTTTT.